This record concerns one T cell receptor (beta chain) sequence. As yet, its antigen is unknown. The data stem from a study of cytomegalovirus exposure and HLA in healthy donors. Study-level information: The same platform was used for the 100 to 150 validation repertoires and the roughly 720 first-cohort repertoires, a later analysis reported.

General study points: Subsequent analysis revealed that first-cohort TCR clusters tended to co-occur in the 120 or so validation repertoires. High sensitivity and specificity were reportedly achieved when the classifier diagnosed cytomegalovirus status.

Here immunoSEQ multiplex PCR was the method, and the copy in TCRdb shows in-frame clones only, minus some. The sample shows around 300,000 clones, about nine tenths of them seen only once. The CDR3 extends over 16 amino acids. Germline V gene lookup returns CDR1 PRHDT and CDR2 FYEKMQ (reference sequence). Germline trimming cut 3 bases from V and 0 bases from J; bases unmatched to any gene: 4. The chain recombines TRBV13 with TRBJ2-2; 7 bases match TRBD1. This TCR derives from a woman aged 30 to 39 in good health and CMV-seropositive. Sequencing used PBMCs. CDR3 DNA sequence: TGTGCCAGCAGCTTTCCGGGACAGACGAACACCGGGGAGCTGTTTTTT. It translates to CASSFPGQTNTGELFF.